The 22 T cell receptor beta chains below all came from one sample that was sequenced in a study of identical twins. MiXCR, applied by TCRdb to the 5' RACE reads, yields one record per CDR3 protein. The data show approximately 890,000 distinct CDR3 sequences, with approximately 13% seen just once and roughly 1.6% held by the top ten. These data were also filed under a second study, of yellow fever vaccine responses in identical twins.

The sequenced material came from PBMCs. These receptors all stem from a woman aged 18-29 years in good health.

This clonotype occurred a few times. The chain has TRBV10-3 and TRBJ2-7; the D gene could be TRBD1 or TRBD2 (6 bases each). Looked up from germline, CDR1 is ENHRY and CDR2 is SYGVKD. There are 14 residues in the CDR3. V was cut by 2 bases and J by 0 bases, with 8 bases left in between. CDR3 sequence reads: CAISEGGGSYEQYF. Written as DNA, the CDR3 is TGTGCCATCAGTGAGGGAGGGGGCTCCTACGAGCAGTACTTC.

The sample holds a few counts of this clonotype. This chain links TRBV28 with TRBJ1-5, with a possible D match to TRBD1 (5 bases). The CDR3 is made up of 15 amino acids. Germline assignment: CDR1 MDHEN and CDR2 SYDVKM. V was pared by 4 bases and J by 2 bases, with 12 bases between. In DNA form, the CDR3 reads TGTGCCAGCAGTTCCTCGGGGGGGGGCAATCAGCCCCAGCATTTT. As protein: CASSSSGGGNQPQHF.

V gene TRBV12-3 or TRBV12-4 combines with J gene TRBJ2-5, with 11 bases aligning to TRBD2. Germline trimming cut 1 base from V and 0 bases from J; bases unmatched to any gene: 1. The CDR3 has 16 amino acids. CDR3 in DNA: TGTGCCAGCAGTTTAGGTAGCGGGAGGGACCAAGAGACCCAGTACTTC. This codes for CASSLGSGRDQETQYF.

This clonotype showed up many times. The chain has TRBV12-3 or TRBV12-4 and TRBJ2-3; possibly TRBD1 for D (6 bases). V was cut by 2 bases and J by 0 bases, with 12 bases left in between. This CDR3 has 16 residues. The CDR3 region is CASSLSRGGSTDTQYF. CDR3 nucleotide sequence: TGTGCCAGCAGTTTAAGTCGAGGGGGTAGCACAGATACGCAGTATTTT.

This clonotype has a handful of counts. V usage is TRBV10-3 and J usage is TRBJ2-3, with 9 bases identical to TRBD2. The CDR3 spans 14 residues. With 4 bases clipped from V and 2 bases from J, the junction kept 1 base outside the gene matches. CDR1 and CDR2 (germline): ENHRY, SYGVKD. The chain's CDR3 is CAISGTSATDTQYF. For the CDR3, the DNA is TGTGCCATCAGTGGGACTAGCGCCACAGATACGCAGTATTTT.

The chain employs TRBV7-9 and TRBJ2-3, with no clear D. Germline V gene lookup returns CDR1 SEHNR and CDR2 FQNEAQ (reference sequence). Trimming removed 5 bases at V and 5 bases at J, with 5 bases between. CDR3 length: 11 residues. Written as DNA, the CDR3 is TGTGCCAGCAGCGGAGAAGATACGCAGTATTTT. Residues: CASSGEDTQYF.

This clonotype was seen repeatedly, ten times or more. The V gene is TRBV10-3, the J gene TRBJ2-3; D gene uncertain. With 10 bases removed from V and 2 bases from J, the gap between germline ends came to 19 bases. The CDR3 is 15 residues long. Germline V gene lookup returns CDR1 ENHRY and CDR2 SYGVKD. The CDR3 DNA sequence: TGTGCCACAGCAGCGTCCCTCGGGCACACAGATACGCAGTATTTT. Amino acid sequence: CATAASLGHTDTQYF.

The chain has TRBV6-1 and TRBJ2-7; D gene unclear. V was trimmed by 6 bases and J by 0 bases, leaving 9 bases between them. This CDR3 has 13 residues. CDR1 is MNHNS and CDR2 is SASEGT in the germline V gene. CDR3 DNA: TGTGCCAGCAGAGGACGGACCTCCTACGAGCAGTACGTC. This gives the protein CASRGRTSYEQYV.

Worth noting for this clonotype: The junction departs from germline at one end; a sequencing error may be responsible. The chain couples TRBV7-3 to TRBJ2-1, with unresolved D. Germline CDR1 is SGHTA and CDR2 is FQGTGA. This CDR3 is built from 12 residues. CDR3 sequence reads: CASSQSGNEHFF. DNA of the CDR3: TGTGCCAGCAGCCAAAGTGGGAATGAGCATTTCTTC. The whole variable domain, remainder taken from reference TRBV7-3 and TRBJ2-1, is GAGVSQTPSNKVTEKGKYVELRCDPISGHTALYWYRQSLGQGPEFLIYFQGTGAADDSGLPNDRFFAVRPEGSVSTLKIQRTERGDSAVYLCASSQSGNEHFFGPGTRLTVL.

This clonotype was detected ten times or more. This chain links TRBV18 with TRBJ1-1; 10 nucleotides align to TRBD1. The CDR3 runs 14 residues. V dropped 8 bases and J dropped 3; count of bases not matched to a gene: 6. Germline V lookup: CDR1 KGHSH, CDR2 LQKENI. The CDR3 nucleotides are TGTGCCAGCAGCCCGGGACAGGGGTACACTGAAGCTTTCTTT. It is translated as CASSPGQGYTEAFF.

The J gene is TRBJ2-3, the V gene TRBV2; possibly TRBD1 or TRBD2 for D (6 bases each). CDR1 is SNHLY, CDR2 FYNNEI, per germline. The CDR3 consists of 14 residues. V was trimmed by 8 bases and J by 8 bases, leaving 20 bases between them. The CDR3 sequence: CASELGGPWATQYF. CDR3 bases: TGTGCCAGCGAGCTCGGGGGCCCCTGGGCTACGCAGTATTTT.

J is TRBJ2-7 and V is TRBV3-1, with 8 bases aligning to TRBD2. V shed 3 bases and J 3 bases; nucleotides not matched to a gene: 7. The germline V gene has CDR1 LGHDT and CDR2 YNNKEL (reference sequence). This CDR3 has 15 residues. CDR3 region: CASSQGGGRIYEQYF. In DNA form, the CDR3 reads TGTGCCAGCAGCCAGGGCGGCGGGAGGATCTACGAGCAGTACTTC.

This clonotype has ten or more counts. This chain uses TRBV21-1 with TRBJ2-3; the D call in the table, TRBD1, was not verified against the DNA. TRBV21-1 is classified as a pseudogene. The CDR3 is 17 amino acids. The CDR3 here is CASSARSGQGSADTQYF. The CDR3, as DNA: TGTGCCAGCAGCGCCCGATCGGGACAGGGGAGTGCGGATACGCAGTATTTT.

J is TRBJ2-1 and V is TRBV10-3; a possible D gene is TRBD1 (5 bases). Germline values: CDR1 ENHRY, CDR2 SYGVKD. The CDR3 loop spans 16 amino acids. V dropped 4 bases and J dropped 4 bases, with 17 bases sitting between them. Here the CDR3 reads CAISGKETEPYNEQFF. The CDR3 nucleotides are TGTGCCATCAGTGGTAAGGAGACAGAACCTTACAATGAGCAGTTCTTC.

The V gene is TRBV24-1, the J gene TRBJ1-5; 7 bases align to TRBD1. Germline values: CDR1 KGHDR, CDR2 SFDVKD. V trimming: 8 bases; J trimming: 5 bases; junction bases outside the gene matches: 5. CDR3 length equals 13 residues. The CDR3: CATTGGADQPQHF. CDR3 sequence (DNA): TGTGCCACCACAGGGGGGGCGGATCAGCCCCAGCATTTT.

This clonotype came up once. For the CDR3, the DNA is TGCGCCAGCAGCTTGGGCCCGACAGGGCTTAGCTCCTACGAGCAGTACTTC. It is translated as CASSLGPTGLSSYEQYF. This chain uses TRBV5-1 with TRBJ2-7; TRBD1 aligns across 7 bases. The germline CDR1 and CDR2 sequences are SGHRS and YFSETQ. The CDR3 loop spans 17 amino acids. V lost 0 bases, J lost 0 bases, and 9 bases stayed unmatched.

The CDR3, as DNA: TGCGCCAGCGATCTTGCTCCCGGGGGTGAAGGGTCAGAGACCCAGTACTTC. Protein: CASDLAPGGEGSETQYF. The genes are TRBV5-1 and TRBJ2-5; tentatively, D is TRBD2 (6 bases). V dropped 7 bases and J dropped 4 bases, with 26 bases sitting between them. The CDR3 loop spans 17 amino acids. Germline CDR1 SGHRS, CDR2 YFSETQ.

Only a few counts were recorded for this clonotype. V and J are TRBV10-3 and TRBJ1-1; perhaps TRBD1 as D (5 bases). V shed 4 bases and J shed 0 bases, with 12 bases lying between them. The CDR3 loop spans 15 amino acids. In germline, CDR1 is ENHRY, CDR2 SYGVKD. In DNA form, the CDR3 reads TGTGCCATCAGTGGACGACAGACCATGAACACTGAAGCTTTCTTT. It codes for CAISGRQTMNTEAFF.

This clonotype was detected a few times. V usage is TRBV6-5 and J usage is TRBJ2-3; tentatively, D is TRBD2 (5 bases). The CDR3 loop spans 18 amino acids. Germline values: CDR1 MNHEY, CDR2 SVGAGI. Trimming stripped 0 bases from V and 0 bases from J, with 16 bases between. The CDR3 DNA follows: TGTGCCAGCAGTTACTCGACGTCGGGGTACTCTAGCACAGATACGCAGTATTTT. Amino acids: CASSYSTSGYSSTDTQYF.

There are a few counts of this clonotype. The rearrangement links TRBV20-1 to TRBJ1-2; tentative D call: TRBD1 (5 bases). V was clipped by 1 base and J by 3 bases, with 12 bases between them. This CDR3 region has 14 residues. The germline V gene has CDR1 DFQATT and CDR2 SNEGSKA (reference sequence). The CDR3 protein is CSARAGGRDYGYTF. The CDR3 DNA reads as TGCAGTGCTAGAGCGGGCGGCAGGGACTATGGCTACACCTTC.

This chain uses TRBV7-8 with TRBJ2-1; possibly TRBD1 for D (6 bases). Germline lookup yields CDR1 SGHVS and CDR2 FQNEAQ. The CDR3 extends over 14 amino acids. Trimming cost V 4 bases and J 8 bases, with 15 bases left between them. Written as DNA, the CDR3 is TGTGCCAGCAGCTCGAACAGGGCCGGGGATGAGCAGTTCTTC. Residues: CASSSNRAGDEQFF.

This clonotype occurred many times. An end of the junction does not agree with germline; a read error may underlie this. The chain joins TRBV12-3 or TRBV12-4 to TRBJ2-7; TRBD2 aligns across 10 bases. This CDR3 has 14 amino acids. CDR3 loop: CASSLAGGSYEQYF. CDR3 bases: TGTGCCAGCAGCTTAGCGGGAGGATCCTACGAGCAGTACTTC.